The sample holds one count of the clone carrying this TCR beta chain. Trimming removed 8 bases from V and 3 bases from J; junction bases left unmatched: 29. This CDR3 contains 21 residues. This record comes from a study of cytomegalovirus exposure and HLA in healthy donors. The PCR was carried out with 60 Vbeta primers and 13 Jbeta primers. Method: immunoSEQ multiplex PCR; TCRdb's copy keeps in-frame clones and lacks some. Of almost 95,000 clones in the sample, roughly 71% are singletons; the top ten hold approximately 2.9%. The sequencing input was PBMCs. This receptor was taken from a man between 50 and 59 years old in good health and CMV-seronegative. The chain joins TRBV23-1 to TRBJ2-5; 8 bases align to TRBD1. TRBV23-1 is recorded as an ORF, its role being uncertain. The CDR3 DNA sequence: TGCGCCAGCTCTACCCCTAAAGGGGGCCAGGGGGCGGAATGGTCTAAAGAGACCCAGTACTTC. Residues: CASSTPKGGQGAEWSKETQYF.